This TCR beta chain was captured in a study of T cell responses to AZD1222 COVID-19 vaccine. Study findings and constraints: An increase in Spike-specific TCR breadth and depth was observed after two AZD1222 doses. White British ancestry dominated among donors, who included more females, and clonal diversity was possibly underestimated.

Combined were second doses at about 4 or about 12 weeks. Sequenced by immunoSEQ multiplex PCR; TCRdb stores in-frame clones only, minus some. The data show fewer than 150,000 clones, with 89% seen just once and over 8% held by the top ten. This clone was seen a handful of times. Its matching antigen is unknown. The CDR3 consists of 15 residues. Germline CDR1 is SGHDT and CDR2 is YYEEEE. V was clipped by 4 bases and J by 5 bases, with 15 bases between them. The TCR was taken from an adult who received the AZD1222 COVID-19 vaccine. The sample was peripheral blood, taken 28 days after the second AZD1222 dose. V usage is TRBV5-6 and J usage is TRBJ2-2, with D perhaps matching TRBD1 (6 bases). The DNA for the CDR3 is TGTGCCAGCAGCGAAACAGGGATTTCTACCGGGGAGCTGTTTTTT. As protein: CASSETGISTGELFF.